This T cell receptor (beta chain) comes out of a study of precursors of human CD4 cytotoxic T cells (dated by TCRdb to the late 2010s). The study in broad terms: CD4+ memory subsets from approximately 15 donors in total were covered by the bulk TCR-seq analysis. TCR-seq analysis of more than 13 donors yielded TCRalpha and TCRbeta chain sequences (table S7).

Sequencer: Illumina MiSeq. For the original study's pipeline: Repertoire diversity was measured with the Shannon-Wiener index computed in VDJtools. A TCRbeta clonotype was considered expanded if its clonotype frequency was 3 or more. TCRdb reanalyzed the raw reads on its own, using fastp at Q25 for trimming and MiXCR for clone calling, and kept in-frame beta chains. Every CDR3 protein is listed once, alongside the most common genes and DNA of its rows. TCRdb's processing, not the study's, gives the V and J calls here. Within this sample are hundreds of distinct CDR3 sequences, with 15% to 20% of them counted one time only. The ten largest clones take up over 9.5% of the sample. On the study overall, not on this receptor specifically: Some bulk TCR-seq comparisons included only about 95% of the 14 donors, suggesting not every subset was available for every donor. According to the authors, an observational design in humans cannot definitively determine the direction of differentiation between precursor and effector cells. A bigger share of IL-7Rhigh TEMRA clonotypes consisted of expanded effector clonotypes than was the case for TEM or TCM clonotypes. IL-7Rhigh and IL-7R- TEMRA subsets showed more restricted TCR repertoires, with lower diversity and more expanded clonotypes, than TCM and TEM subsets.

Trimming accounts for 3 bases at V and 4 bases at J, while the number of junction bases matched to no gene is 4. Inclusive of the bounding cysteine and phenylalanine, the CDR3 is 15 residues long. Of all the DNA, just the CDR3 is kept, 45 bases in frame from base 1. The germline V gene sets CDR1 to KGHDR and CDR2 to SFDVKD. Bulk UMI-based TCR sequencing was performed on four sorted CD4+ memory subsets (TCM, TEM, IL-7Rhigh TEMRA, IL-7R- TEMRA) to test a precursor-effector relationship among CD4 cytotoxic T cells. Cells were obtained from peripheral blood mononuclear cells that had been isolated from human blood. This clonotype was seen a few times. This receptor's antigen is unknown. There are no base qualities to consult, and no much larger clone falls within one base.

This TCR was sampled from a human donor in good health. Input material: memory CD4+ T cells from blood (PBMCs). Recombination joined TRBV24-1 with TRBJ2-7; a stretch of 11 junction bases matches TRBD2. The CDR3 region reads CATSDPGTSGYEQYF. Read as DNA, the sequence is TGTGCCACCAGTGATCCCGGGACTAGCGGATACGAGCAGTACTTC.